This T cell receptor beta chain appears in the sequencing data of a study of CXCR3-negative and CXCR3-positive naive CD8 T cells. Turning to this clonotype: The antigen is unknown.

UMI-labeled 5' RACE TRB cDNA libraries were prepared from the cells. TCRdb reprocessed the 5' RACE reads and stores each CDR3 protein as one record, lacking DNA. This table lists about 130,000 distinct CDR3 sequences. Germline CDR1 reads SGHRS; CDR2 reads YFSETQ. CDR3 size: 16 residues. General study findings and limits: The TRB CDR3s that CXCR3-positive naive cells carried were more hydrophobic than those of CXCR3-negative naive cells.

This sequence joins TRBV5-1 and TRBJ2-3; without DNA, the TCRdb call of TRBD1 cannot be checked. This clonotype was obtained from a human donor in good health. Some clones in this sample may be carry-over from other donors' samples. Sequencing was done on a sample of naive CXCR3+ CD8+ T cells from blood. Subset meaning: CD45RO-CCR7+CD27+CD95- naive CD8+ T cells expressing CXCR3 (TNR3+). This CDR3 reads CASSSRDRTYADTQYF.